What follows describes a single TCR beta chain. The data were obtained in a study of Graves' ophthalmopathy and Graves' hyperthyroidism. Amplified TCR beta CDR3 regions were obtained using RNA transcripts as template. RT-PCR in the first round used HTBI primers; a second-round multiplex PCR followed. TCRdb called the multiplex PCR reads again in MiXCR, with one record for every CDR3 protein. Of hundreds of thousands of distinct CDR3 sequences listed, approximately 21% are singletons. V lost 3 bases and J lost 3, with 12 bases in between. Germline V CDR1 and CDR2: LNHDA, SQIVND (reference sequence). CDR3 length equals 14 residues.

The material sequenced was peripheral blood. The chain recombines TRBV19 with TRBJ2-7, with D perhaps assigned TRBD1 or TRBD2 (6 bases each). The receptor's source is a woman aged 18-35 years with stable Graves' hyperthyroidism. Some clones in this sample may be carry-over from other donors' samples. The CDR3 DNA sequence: TGTGCCAGTAGTATTGGGGGGCGTTACTACGAGCAGTACTTC. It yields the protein CASSIGGRYYEQYF.